The clone carrying this T cell receptor beta chain appeared a single time. The antigen is unknown. This sample was taken from a study of shared clonotypes between healthy human individuals. In the study overall: Participating donors consisted of two women and a few men aged 18 to 49. Each donor's CD4 naive and CD4 memory cells filled three plates apiece, CD8 naive two, and CD8 memory one. Study observations and caveats: Across subsets, estimated richness was generally greater for naive than for memory populations.

The data were produced by immunoSEQ multiplex PCR, yet TCRdb's version contains in-frame clones alone and is incomplete. The data contain 2 million to 2.5 million clones, 85% to 95% of them seen just once; the ten biggest clones take up 0.37%. CDR3 size: 15 residues. V lost 0 bases and J lost 2, with 11 bases in between. Per germline, CDR1 MNHNS and CDR2 SASEGT. The material sequenced was naive CD4+ T cells from PBMCs. As for subset: CD45RA+ positively selected. The sequence was collected from a man aged 18-30 years in good health. Some clones in this sample may be carry-over from other donors' samples. V is TRBV6-1 and J is TRBJ2-7; D ambiguous. The CDR3 sequence: CASSEASSSTYEQYF. DNA of the CDR3: TGTGCCAGCAGTGAAGCTTCATCGAGTACCTACGAGCAGTACTTC.